The 18 T cell receptor beta chains given below trace back to one sample, sequenced in a study of cytomegalovirus exposure and HLA in healthy donors. 13 Jbeta primers and 60 Vbeta primers were used for the PCR. Method: immunoSEQ multiplex PCR; TCRdb's copy keeps in-frame clones and lacks some. Of roughly 120,000 clones in the sample, approximately 81% are singletons; the top ten hold 2.2%. The sample consisted of PBMCs. The receptors were gathered from a woman in her twenties or thirties in good health and CMV-seronegative.

This chain joins TRBV19 and TRBJ2-5; 9 bases match TRBD1. CDR3 length equals 15 residues. Germline V gene sequence: CDR1 LNHDA, CDR2 SQIVND (reference sequence). V dropped 1 base and J dropped 4; count of bases not matched to a gene: 4. Here the CDR3 reads CASSIVTGGTETQYF. The DNA of the CDR3 is TGTGCCAGTAGTATAGTTACAGGGGGCACAGAGACCCAGTACTTC.

As regards this clone: One end of the junction varies from germline; a read error may be responsible. J is TRBJ2-2 and V is TRBV7-9; 10 positions agree with TRBD2. In germline, CDR1 is SEHNR, CDR2 FQNEAQ (reference sequence). This CDR3 is 16 amino acids long. The CDR3 sequence: CSSSSRTSGYTGELFF. CDR3 DNA: TGTTCCAGCAGCTCCCGGACTAGCGGATACACCGGGGAGCTGTTTTTT.

The chain uses TRBV6-6 and TRBJ2-1; tentatively, D is TRBD1 (5 bases). V lost 6 bases, J lost 0 bases, and 9 bases lay in between. This CDR3 region has 14 residues. Germline CDR1 MNHNY, CDR2 SVGAGI (reference sequence). CDR3: CASRDSYSYNEQFF. The CDR3 DNA sequence: TGTGCCAGCAGAGACAGTTACTCCTACAATGAGCAGTTCTTC.

A note on this clone: One junction end disagrees with the germline gene, perhaps due to a read error. The chain joins TRBV7-7 to TRBJ2-2; 11 positions agree with TRBD2. The germline CDR1 and CDR2 sequences are SSHAT and FNYEAQ (reference sequence). CDR3 length: 15 amino acids. CDR3 loop: CASSLAGGGTGELFF. The CDR3 DNA sequence: TGTGCTAGCAGCCTAGCGGGAGGTGGGACCGGGGAGCTGTTTTTT.

This chain links TRBV18 with TRBJ2-3; D gene uncertain. The CDR3 loop spans 11 amino acids. V gave up 7 bases and J gave up 2 bases, with 4 bases separating them. Germline CDR1 reads KGHSH; CDR2 reads LQKENI. CDR3 protein: CASLLTDTQYF. DNA of the CDR3: TGTGCCAGCTTACTCACAGATACGCAGTATTTT.

The chain employs TRBV27 and TRBJ2-3, with D possibly TRBD2 on 5 matching bases. The CDR3 is 15 residues long. With 3 bases removed from V and 9 bases from J, the gap between germline ends came to 19 bases. Germline CDR1 is MNHEY and CDR2 is SMNVEV (reference sequence). The CDR3 DNA follows: TGTGCCAGCAGTTTGAGGAGGCCCTCCTCGAGAACGCAGTATTTT. It codes for CASSLRRPSSRTQYF.

The J gene is TRBJ1-2, the V gene TRBV10-3; no clear D gene. V was pared by 9 bases and J by 8 bases, with 19 bases between. Germline V gives CDR1 ENHRY, CDR2 SYGVKD. The CDR3 contains 13 residues. CDR3 region: CAISRAPLRGYTF. CDR3 sequence (DNA): TGTGCCATTTCGCGGGCCCCCTTACGAGGCTACACCTTC.

The V gene is TRBV2, the J gene TRBJ2-1, with TRBD2 matching over 8 bases. The V and J ends lost 5 bases and 4 bases, in that order; junction bases with no gene match: 4. Germline loops: CDR1 SNHLY, CDR2 FYNNEI. CDR3 length: 14 residues. Written as DNA, the CDR3 is TGTGCCAGCAGTTTAAGCGGGAGTTACAATGAGCAGTTCTTC. Encoded protein: CASSLSGSYNEQFF.

The rearrangement uses TRBV7-2 and TRBJ2-5; D perhaps matches TRBD1 (8 bases). The CDR3 sequence is 13 residues long. Per germline, CDR1 SGHTA and CDR2 FQGNSA. Trimming removed 4 bases from V and 7 bases from J, with 13 bases in between. This CDR3 reads CASSSQGGSTQYF. The CDR3 bases are TGTGCCAGCAGCTCACAGGGGGGGTCGACCCAGTACTTC.

The chain links TRBV10-3 to TRBJ2-1, with TRBD1 matching 10 bases. CDR1 and CDR2 (germline): ENHRY, SYGVKD. This CDR3 spans 14 amino acids. V shed 10 bases and J 5 bases; nucleotides not matched to a gene: 8. CDR3 DNA sequence: TGTGCCACCCTGACAGGGGGCTCGAACAATGAGCAGTTCTTC. This translates into CATLTGGSNNEQFF.

This clone was found a few times. The chain employs TRBV5-1 and TRBJ2-7, with D perhaps matching TRBD1 (5 bases). V was trimmed by 1 base and J by 0 bases, leaving 8 bases between them. This CDR3 spans 14 amino acids. Germline values: CDR1 SGHRS, CDR2 YFSETQ. DNA of the CDR3: TGCGCCAGCAGCTTGAACAGGAACTCCTACGAGCAGTACTTC. Translated, it gives CASSLNRNSYEQYF. The full variable domain, with the rest looked up from reference TRBV5-1 and TRBJ2-7, is KAGVTQTPRYLIKTRGQQVTLSCSPISGHRSVSWYQQTPGQGLQFLFEYFSETQRNKGNFPGRFSGRQFSNSRSEMNVSTLELGDSALYLCASSLNRNSYEQYFGPGTRLTVT.

The V gene is TRBV13, the J gene TRBJ2-7; 9 nucleotides line up with TRBD1. The length of the CDR3 is 15 residues. Germline CDR1 reads PRHDT; CDR2 reads FYEKMQ (reference sequence). Trimming removed 4 bases from V and 7 bases from J; junction bases left unmatched: 11. CDR3 nucleotides: TGTGCCAGCAGCTCCTCCGGACAGGGGATAGCGGAGCAGTACTTC. It yields the protein CASSSSGQGIAEQYF. The entire variable domain, with the rest obtained from reference TRBV13 and TRBJ2-7, is as follows: AAGVIQSPRHLIKEKRETATLKCYPIPRHDTVYWYQQGPGQDPQFLISFYEKMQSDKGSIPDRFSAQQFSDYHSELNMSSLELGDSALYFCASSSSGQGIAEQYFGPGTRLTVT.

The chain carries TRBV27 and TRBJ2-3; 7 nucleotides match TRBD1. The germline gives CDR1 MNHEY, CDR2 SMNVEV (reference sequence). The V segment lost 2 bases and the J segment 7 bases; nucleotides outside the gene matches: 3. This CDR3 is 13 amino acids long. CDR3 amino acids: CASSLRDSHTQYF. The CDR3 nucleotides read TGTGCCAGCAGTTTACGGGACAGTCATACGCAGTATTTT.

V is TRBV29-1 and J is TRBJ1-4; 9 bases line up with TRBD1. The junction had 0 bases not matched to a gene; V was cut back by 4 bases and J by 3 bases. The CDR3 has 13 residues. The V gene's germline CDR1 is SQVTM and CDR2 ANQGSEA. The CDR3 protein is CSVGDRANEKLFF. CDR3 sequence (DNA): TGCAGCGTTGGGGACAGGGCTAATGAAAAACTGTTTTTT.

In this sample, this clone turned up once. This chain uses TRBV27 with TRBJ2-2; 11 nucleotides align to TRBD1. This CDR3 spans 16 amino acids. Per germline, CDR1 MNHEY and CDR2 SMNVEV (reference sequence). Trimming at V came to 2 bases and at J to 7 bases, leaving 6 bases not matched to a gene. In DNA form, the CDR3 reads TGTGCCAGCAGTTTAGGACAGGGGGCTTATGTCGGGGAGCTGTTTTTT. It specifies CASSLGQGAYVGELFF.

The sample holds a few counts of this clone. J is TRBJ2-1 and V is TRBV7-9; TRBD2 aligns across 8 bases. The CDR3 spans 16 residues. Trimming cost V 5 bases and J 4 bases; bases outside gene matches: 10. Germline lookup yields CDR1 SEHNR and CDR2 FQNEAQ (reference sequence). The CDR3 spells CASSPTEVAGYNEQFF. The CDR3 DNA reads as TGTGCCAGCAGCCCCACGGAGGTAGCGGGATACAATGAGCAGTTCTTC. The full variable domain, rest sourced from reference TRBV7-9 and TRBJ2-1, is DTGVSQNPRHKITKRGQNVTFRCDPISEHNRLYWYRQTLGQGPEFLTYFQNEAQLEKSRLLSDRFSAERPKGSFSTLEIQRTEQGDSAMYLCASSPTEVAGYNEQFFGPGTRLTVL.

This clone was seen a handful of times. This chain uses TRBV27 with TRBJ2-1; D unclear. CDR1 and CDR2 from the germline V gene are MNHEY and SMNVEV (reference sequence). The CDR3 totals 14 residues. V lost 5 bases and J 8 bases, leaving 16 bases between the germline ends. The CDR3 loop is CASSPIQTYDEQFF. CDR3 coding DNA: TGTGCCAGCAGTCCAATCCAGACTTACGATGAGCAGTTCTTC.

The chain combines TRBV6-1 with TRBJ2-7; 7 bases are shared with TRBD2. Germline loops: CDR1 MNHNS, CDR2 SASEGT. V lost 6 bases, J lost 2 bases, and 7 bases stayed unmatched. This CDR3 comprises 14 residues. The CDR3 is CASSPAGITYEQYF. The CDR3 nucleotides read TGTGCCAGCAGCCCAGCGGGAATAACCTACGAGCAGTACTTC.